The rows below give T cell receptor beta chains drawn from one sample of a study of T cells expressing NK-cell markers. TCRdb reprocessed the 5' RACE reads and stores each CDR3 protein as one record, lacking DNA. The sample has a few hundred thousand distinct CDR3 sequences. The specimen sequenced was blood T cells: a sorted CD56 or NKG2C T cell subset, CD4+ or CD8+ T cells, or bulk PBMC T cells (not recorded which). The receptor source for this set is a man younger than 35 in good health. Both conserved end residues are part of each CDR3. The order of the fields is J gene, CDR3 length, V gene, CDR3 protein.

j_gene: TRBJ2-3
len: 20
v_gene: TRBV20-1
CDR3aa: CSARDWKTSGSSPGTDTQYF

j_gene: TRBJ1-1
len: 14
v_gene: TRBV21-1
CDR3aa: CASSKTGWETEAFF

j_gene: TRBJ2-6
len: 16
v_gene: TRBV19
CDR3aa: CAGSQSGLGGANVLTF

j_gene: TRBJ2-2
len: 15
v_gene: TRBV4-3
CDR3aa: CASSQGLAATGELFF

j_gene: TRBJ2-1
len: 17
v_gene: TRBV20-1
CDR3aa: CSAPLTSGTWSYNEQFF

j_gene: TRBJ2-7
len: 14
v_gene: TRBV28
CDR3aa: CATLGQGISYEQYF

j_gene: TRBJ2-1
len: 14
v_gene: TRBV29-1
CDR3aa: CSVERQENTNEQFF

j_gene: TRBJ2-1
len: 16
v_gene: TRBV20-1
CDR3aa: CSARERGRGSVGEQFF

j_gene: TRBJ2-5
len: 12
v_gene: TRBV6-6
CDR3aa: CASKWTAETQYF

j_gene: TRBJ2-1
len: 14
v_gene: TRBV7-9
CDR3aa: CASSPRGEKNEQFF

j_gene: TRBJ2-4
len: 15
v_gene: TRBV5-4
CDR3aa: CASSSWDRAKNIQYF